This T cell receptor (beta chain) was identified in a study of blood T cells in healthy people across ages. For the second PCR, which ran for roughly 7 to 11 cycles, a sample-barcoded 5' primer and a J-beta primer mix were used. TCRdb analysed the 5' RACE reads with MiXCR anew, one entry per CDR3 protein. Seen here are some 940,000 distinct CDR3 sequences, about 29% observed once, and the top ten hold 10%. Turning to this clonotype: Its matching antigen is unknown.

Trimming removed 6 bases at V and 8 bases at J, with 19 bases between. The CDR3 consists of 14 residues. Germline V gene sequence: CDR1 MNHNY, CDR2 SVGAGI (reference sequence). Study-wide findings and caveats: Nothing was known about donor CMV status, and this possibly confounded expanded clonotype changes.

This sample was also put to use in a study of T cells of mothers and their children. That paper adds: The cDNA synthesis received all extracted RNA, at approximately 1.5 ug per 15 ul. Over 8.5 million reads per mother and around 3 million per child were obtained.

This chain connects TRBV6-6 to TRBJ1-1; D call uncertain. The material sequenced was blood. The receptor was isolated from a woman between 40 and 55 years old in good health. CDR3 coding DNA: TGTGCCAGCAGGCCTGGAAGTAATGGCCGAGAAGCTTTCTTT. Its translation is CASRPGSNGREAFF.